This is a list of T cell receptor beta chains from one sample in a study of OX40 agonist ivuxolimab in advanced cancers. Produced via immunoSEQ multiplex PCR; TCRdb's table is partial and in-frame only. Of around 70,000 clones listed, nearly 85% are singletons. The starting material was CD4+ or CD8+ T cells sorted from blood, obtained in a trial of the OX40 agonist ivuxolimab. Receptors were obtained from an adult with an advanced solid tumor such as melanoma, head and neck, liver or kidney cancer. CDR3s include the opening cysteine and the closing phenylalanine or tryptophan. A D gene is named only where the DNA matches it firmly. The size of a clone is reported for some rows only, either as once, few or many, or as a class for expanded clones.

v_call,cdr3_length,d_call,clone_size,j_call,cdr3_aa,cdr3_nt
TRBV4-2,16,TRBD1,NA,TRBJ2-2,CASSQGDRGRAGELFF,TGTGCCAGCAGCCAAGGGGACAGGGGCAGGGCCGGGGAGCTGTTTTTT
TRBV9,16,TRBD1,few,TRBJ2-2,CASSTGQGLTTGELFF,TGTGCCAGCAGCACGGGACAGGGGCTCACCACCGGGGAGCTGTTTTTT
TRBV4-2,16,NA,NA,TRBJ2-3,CASSLGQLGRRDTQYF,TGTGCCAGCAGCCTAGGCCAACTAGGGAGAAGGGATACGCAGTATTTT
TRBV10-3,14,NA,NA,TRBJ2-5,CAISGYRGGETQYF,TGTGCCATCAGTGGGTACAGGGGAGGGGAGACCCAGTACTTC
TRBV5-1,15,NA,NA,TRBJ1-5,CASSLLGGGNQPQHF,TGCGCCAGCAGCTTACTCGGCGGGGGGAATCAGCCCCAGCATTTT
TRBV9,14,NA,NA,TRBJ1-1,CASSVEGGNTEAFF,TGTGCCAGCAGCGTCGAGGGGGGGAACACTGAAGCTTTCTTT
TRBV4-1,15,NA,NA,TRBJ1-1,CASSLTPGSNTEAFF,TGCGCCAGCAGCCTGACCCCCGGTTCGAACACTGAAGCTTTCTTT
TRBV18,13,NA,NA,TRBJ2-1,CASSPAEATTQFF,TGTGCCAGCTCACCAGCGGAAGCCACCACTCAGTTCTTC
TRBV5-1,15,NA,NA,TRBJ1-4,CASSLGGSLAEKLFF,TGCGCCAGCAGCTTGGGCGGAAGCTTGGCTGAAAAACTGTTTTTT
TRBV7-2,14,NA,NA,TRBJ2-2,CASSPRWNTGELFF,TGTGCCAGCAGCCCACGGTGGAACACCGGGGAGCTGTTTTTT
TRBV28,16,NA,NA,TRBJ1-5,CASRKRAGLGNQPQHF,TGTGCCAGCCGCAAAAGAGCCGGCTTGGGCAATCAGCCCCAGCATTTT
TRBV5-1,15,NA,NA,TRBJ2-2,CASSPWTDNTGELFF,TGCGCCAGCAGCCCGTGGACGGATAACACCGGGGAGCTGTTTTTT
TRBV10-3,13,NA,NA,TRBJ1-4,CAIRGTIDEKLFF,TGTGCCATCAGGGGGACGATAGATGAAAAACTGTTTTTT
TRBV5-1,16,TRBD2,NA,TRBJ2-1,CASFGGVAGAVNEQFF,TGCGCCAGCTTTGGGGGGGTAGCGGGAGCGGTAAATGAGCAGTTCTTC
TRBV5-4,17,NA,NA,TRBJ2-1,CASSWAEGRVPEDEQFF,TGTGCCAGCAGCTGGGCTGAAGGGCGGGTCCCTGAGGATGAGCAGTTCTTC
TRBV4-2,15,TRBD1,NA,TRBJ2-2,CASSQEQGAWGELFF,TGTGCCAGCAGCCAAGAACAGGGGGCGTGGGGGGAGCTGTTTTTT
TRBV18,15,TRBD1,once,TRBJ1-2,CASSPRQGASYGYTF,TGTGCCAGCTCACCACGGCAGGGGGCTAGCTATGGCTACACCTTC
TRBV5-1,16,NA,NA,TRBJ1-5,CASSLVPGVSNQPQHF,TGCGCCAGCAGCTTGGTCCCAGGGGTTAGCAATCAGCCCCAGCATTTT
TRBV15,15,TRBD1,NA,TRBJ1-5,CATSMDRGRHQPQHF,TGTGCCACCAGCATGGACAGGGGCCGTCATCAGCCCCAGCATTTT
TRBV11-3,14,TRBD2,NA,TRBJ2-7,CASSPASGSYEQYF,TGTGCCAGCAGCCCCGCTAGCGGGAGCTACGAGCAGTACTTC
TRBV7-3,14,NA,NA,TRBJ2-3,CASSQPSGTDTQYF,TGTGCCAGCAGCCAACCCTCCGGCACAGATACGCAGTATTTT
TRBV7-8,17,TRBD1,NA,TRBJ1-1,CASSLAVGGQGPSEAFF,TGTGCCAGCAGCTTAGCGGTAGGAGGACAGGGACCATCTGAAGCTTTCTTT
TRBV6-5,12,NA,NA,TRBJ2-2,CASSPSWGELFF,TGTGCCAGCAGTCCTTCGTGGGGGGAGCTGTTTTTT
TRBV6-5,16,NA,once,TRBJ1-3,CASSYSSRFSGNTIYF,TGTGCCAGCAGTTACTCGAGCAGGTTCTCTGGAAACACCATATATTTT
TRBV5-6,14,NA,NA,TRBJ1-5,CASSPGLLDQPQHF,TGTGCCAGCAGCCCAGGCTTGCTGGACCAGCCCCAGCATTTT
TRBV5-4,15,NA,NA,TRBJ2-7,CASSAVGENMYEQYF,TGTGCCAGCAGCGCGGTGGGGGAGAATATGTACGAGCAGTACTTC
TRBV20-1,11,NA,NA,TRBJ2-5,CSARVQETQYF,TGCAGTGCTAGGGTACAAGAGACCCAGTACTTC
TRBV7-3,15,NA,once,TRBJ1-4,CASSKDGIRGEKLFF,TGTGCCAGCAGCAAGGACGGCATCCGAGGTGAAAAACTGTTTTTT
TRBV15,18,TRBD1,few,TRBJ1-2,CATSRPEHQGDLGYGYTF,TGTGCCACCAGCAGACCGGAGCATCAGGGGGATTTGGGCTATGGCTACACCTTC
TRBV5-6,13,TRBD1,NA,TRBJ2-3,CASRRQGADTQYF,TGTGCCAGCAGGCGACAGGGGGCAGATACGCAGTATTTT
TRBV18,15,NA,NA,TRBJ2-7,CASSPPNRVMDEQYF,TGTGCCAGCTCACCACCTAACAGGGTTATGGACGAGCAGTACTTC
TRBV27,15,NA,NA,TRBJ1-5,CASSPRGYSNQPQHF,TGTGCCAGCAGTCCAAGGGGTTATAGCAATCAGCCCCAGCATTTT
TRBV28,17,TRBD1,NA,TRBJ1-2,CASSLAGQGRVSYGYTF,TGTGCCAGCAGTTTAGCCGGACAGGGCCGAGTTTCCTATGGCTACACCTTC
TRBV7-8,18,TRBD2,NA,TRBJ2-7,CASSPPAGVAGGSYEQYF,TGTGCCAGCAGCCCCCCCGCCGGGGTAGCGGGGGGGTCCTACGAGCAGTACTTC
TRBV30,12,NA,NA,TRBJ1-2,CAWTGEGYGYTF,TGTGCCTGGACAGGGGAGGGCTATGGCTACACCTTC
TRBV5-1,15,NA,NA,TRBJ2-1,CASSLEEGSYNEQFF,TGCGCCAGCAGCTTGGAGGAGGGGTCCTACAATGAGCAGTTCTTC
TRBV7-9,16,TRBD2,NA,TRBJ2-3,CASSSSLAGDTDTQYF,TGTGCCAGCAGCTCCTCACTAGCGGGAGACACAGATACGCAGTATTTT
TRBV19,16,NA,NA,TRBJ2-6,CASSSRPTTGANVLTF,TGTGCCAGTAGTTCACGGCCGACCACTGGGGCCAACGTCCTGACTTTC
TRBV7-2,15,NA,NA,TRBJ1-1,CASSPPSGARTEAFF,TGTGCCAGCTCCCCCCCCTCGGGGGCGCGGACTGAAGCTTTCTTT
TRBV5-1,14,NA,NA,TRBJ1-2,CASSLDSKSYGYTF,TGCGCCAGCAGCTTGGACAGCAAATCCTATGGCTACACCTTC
TRBV11-1,16,TRBD1,NA,TRBJ2-5,CASSQGQGKIRETQYF,TGTGCCAGCAGCCAAGGACAGGGGAAGATTAGGGAGACCCAGTACTTC
TRBV7-9,15,NA,NA,TRBJ2-5,CASSLLGRQGETQYF,TGTGCCAGCAGCTTATTAGGTCGGCAGGGAGAGACCCAGTACTTC
TRBV19,14,TRBD2,NA,TRBJ2-1,CASSEAGVSNEQFF,TGTGCCAGTAGTGAAGCGGGAGTGAGCAATGAGCAGTTCTTC
TRBV19,13,TRBD1,NA,TRBJ1-2,CASYRGGGYGYTF,TGTGCCAGTTACAGGGGTGGAGGCTATGGCTACACCTTC
TRBV27,16,TRBD1,NA,TRBJ1-2,CASSKDRGLPNYGYTF,TGTGCCAGCAGTAAAGACAGGGGGCTTCCCAACTATGGCTACACCTTC